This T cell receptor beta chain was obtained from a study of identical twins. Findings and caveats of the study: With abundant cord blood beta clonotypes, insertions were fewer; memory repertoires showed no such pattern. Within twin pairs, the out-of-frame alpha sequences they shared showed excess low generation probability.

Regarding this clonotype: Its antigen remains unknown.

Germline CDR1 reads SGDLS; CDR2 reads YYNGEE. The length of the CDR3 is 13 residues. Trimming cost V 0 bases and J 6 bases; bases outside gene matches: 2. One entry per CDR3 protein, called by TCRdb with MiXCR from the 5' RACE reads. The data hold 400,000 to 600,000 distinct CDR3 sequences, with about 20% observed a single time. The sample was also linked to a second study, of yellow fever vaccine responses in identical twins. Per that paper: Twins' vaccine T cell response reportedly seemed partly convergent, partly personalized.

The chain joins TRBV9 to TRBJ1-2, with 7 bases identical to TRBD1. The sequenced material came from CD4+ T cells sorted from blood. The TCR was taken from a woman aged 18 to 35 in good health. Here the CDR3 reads CASSVGTGDGYTF. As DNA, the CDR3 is TGTGCCAGCAGCGTAGGAACAGGGGATGGCTACACCTTC.